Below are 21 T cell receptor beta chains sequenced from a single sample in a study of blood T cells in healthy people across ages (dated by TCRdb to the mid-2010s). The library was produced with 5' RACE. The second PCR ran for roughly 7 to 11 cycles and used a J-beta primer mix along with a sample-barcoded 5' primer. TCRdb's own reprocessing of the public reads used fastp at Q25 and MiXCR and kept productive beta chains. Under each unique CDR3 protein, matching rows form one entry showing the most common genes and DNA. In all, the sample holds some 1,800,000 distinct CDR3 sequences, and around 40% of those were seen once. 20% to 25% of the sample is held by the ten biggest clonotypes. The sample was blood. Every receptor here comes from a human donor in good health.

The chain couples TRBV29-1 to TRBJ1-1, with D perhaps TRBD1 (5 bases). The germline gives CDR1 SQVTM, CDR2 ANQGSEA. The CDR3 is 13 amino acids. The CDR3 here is CSARGGPNTEAFF. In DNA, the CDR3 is TGCAGTGCTAGGGGCGGACCAAACACTGAAGCTTTCTTT.

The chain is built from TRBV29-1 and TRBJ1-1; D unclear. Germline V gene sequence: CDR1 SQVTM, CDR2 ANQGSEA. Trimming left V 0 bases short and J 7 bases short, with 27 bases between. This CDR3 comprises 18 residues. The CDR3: CSVEDLTRGSQLEFEAFF. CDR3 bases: TGCAGCGTTGAAGATCTTACACGAGGATCTCAGCTTGAGTTTGAAGCTTTCTTT.

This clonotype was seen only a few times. The CDR3 protein is CSVEEDRGHEQYF. The CDR3 nucleotides are TGCAGCGTTGAAGAGGACAGGGGCCACGAGCAGTACTTC. V is TRBV29-1 and J is TRBJ2-7, with 9 positions matching TRBD1. The CDR3 totals 13 residues. Germline loops: CDR1 SQVTM, CDR2 ANQGSEA. J lost 5 bases, V lost 0 bases, and 2 bases had no gene match.

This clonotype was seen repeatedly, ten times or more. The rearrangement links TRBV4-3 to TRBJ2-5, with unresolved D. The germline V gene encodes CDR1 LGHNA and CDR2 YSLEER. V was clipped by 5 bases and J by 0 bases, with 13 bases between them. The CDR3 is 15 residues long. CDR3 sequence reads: CASSYQNQYQETQYF. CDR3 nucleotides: TGCGCCAGCAGCTATCAAAACCAGTACCAAGAGACCCAGTACTTC.

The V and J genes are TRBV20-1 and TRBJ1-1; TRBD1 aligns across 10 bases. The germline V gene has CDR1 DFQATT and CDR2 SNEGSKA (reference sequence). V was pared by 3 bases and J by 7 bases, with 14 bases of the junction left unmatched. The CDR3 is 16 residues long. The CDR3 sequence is CSASSFIRTGGIEAFF. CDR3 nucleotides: TGCAGTGCTAGTAGTTTTATAAGGACAGGGGGAATTGAAGCTTTCTTT.

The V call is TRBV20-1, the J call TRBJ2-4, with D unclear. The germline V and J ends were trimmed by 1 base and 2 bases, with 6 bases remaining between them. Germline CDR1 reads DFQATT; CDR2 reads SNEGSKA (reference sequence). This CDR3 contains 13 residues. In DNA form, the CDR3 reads TGCAGTGCTAGAGTTCTGACCAAAAACATTCAGTACTTC. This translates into CSARVLTKNIQYF.

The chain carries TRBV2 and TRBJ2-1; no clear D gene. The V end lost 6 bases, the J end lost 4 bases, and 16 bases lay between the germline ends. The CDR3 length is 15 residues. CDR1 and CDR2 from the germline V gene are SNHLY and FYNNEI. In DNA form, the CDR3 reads TGTGCCAGCAGCCCTACCACTCTTGTTTACAATGAGCAGTTCTTC. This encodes CASSPTTLVYNEQFF.

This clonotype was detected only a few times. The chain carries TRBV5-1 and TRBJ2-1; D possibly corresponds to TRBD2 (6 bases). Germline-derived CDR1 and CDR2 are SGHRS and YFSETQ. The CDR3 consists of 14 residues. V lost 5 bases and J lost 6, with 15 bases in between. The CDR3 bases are TGCGCCAGCAGGCCACTAGCCAAACCCAATGAGCAGTTCTTC. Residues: CASRPLAKPNEQFF.

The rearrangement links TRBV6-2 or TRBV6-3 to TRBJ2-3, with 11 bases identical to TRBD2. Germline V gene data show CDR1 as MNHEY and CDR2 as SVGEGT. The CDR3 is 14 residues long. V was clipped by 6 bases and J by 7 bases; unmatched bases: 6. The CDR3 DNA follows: TGTGCCAGCAGACTAGCGGGGGTCTGGTATACGCAGTATTTT. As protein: CASRLAGVWYTQYF.

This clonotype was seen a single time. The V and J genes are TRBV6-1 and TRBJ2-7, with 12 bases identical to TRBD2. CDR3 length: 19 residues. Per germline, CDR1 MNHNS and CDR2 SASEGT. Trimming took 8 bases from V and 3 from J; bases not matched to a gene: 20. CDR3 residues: CASGTLLAGGPRPVYEQYF. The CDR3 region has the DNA TGTGCCAGCGGTACCCTACTAGCGGGGGGCCCCAGACCCGTCTACGAGCAGTACTTC.

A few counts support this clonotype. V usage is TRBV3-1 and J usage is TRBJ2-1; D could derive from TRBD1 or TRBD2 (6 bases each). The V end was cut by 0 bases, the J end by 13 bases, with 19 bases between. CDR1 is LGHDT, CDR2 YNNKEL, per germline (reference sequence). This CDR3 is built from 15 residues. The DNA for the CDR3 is TGTGCCAGCAGCCAAGATAGCTGGGGGGCTGAGACCCAGTTCTTC. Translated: CASSQDSWGAETQFF.

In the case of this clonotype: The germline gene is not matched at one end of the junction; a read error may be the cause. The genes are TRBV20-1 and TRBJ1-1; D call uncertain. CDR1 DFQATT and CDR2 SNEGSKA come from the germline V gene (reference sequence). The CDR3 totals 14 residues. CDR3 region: CSARDSEGWTEAVF. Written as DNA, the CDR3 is TGCAGTGCTAGAGATTCGGAGGGATGGACTGAAGCTGTCTTT.

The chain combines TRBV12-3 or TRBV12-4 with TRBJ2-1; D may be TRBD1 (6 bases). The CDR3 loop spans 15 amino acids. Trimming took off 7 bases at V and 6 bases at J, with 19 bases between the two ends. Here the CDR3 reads CASIQGRGVSNEQFF. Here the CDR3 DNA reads TGTGCCAGCATACAGGGACGAGGGGTTAGCAATGAGCAGTTCTTC.

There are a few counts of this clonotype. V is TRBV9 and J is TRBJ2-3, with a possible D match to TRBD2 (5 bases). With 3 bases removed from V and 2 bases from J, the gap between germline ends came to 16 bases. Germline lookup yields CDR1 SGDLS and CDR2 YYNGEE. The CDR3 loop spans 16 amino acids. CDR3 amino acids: CASSAYSSRATDTQYF. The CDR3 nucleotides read TGTGCCAGCAGCGCCTACTCTAGCAGAGCCACAGATACGCAGTATTTT.

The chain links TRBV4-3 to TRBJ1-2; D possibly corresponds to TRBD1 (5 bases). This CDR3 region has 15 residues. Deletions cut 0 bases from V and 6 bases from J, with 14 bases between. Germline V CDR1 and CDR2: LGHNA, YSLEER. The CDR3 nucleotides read TGCGCCAGCAGCCAAGATCTTACAGGTTGGGATGGCTACACCTTC. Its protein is CASSQDLTGWDGYTF.

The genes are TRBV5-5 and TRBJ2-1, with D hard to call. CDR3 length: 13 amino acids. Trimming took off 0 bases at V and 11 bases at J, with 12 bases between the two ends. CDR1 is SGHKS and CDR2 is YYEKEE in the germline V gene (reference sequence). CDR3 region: CASSLAGYQQQFF. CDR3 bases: TGTGCCAGCAGCTTGGCGGGCTACCAACAGCAGTTCTTC.

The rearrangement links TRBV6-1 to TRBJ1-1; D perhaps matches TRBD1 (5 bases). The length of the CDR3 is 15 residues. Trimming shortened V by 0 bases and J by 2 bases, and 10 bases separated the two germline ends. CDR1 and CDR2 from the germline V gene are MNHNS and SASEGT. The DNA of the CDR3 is TGTGCCAGCAGTGAAGCGCGACAGATAAACACTGAAGCTTTCTTT. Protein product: CASSEARQINTEAFF.

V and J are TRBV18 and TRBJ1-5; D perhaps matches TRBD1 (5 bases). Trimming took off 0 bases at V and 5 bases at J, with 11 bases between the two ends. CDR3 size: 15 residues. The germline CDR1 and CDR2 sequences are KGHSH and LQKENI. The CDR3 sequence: CASSPPGGSDQPQHF. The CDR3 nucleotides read TGTGCCAGCTCACCACCGGGGGGGTCCGATCAGCCCCAGCATTTT.

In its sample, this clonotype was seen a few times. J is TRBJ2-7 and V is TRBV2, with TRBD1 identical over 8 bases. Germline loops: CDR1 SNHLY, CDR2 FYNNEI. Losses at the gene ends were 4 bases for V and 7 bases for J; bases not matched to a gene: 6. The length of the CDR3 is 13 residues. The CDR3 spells CASSGQGAREQYF. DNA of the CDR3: TGTGCCAGCAGTGGGCAGGGGGCAAGGGAGCAGTACTTC. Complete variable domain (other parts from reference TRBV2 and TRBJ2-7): EPEVTQTPSHQVTQMGQEVILRCVPISNHLYFYWYRQILGQKVEFLVSFYNNEISEKSEIFDDQFSVERPDGSNFTLKIRSTKLEDSAMYFCASSGQGAREQYFGPGTRLTVT.

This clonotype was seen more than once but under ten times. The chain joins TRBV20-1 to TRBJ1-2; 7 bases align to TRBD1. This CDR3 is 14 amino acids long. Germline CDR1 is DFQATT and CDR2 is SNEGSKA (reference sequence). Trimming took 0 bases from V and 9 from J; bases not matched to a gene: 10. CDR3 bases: TGCAGTGCTAGAGATACCCGACAGGGTTCAAGCTACACCTTC. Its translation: CSARDTRQGSSYTF.

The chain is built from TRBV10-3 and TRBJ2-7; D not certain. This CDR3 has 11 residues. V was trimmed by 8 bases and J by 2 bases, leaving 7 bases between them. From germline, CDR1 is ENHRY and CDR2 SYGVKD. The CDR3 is CAIGDPYEQYF. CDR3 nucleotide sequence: TGTGCCATCGGAGACCCCTACGAGCAGTACTTC.